This passage covers 29 T cell receptor beta chains from one sample sequenced in a study of blood T cell repertoires in COVID-19. Profiling relied on immunoSEQ multiplex PCR, and the TCRdb table lists in-frame clones only, not all of them. Of roughly 670,000 clones detected, 75% to 90% appear once; the ten largest clones hold roughly 0.25%. What was sequenced was peripheral blood. Receptors were obtained from a woman aged 18-35 years with acute or convalescent COVID-19.

Of note for this clone: Other DNA sequences within the sample encode an identical CDR3. This chain links TRBV29-1 with TRBJ2-3; D remains unclear. The V and J ends lost 4 bases and 1 base respectively, with 6 bases between them. The germline V gene encodes CDR1 SQVTM and CDR2 ANQGSEA. The CDR3 covers 12 residues. The CDR3 reads CSVGSGTDTQYF. DNA of the CDR3: TGCAGCGTTGGCTCGGGCACAGATACGCAGTATTTT.

This clone turned up a few times. The CDR3 sequence is CASSSYSLNTEAFF. The CDR3 DNA reads as TGTGCCAGCTCATCTTACTCGCTGAACACTGAAGCTTTCTTT. The chain employs TRBV18 and TRBJ1-1; D gene ambiguous. This CDR3 contains 14 residues. V was pared by 5 bases and J by 0 bases, with 10 bases between. Germline assignment: CDR1 KGHSH and CDR2 LQKENI.

The chain has TRBV29-1 and TRBJ2-1; 9 bases map to TRBD1. J gave up 3 bases and V 6 bases, and 9 bases lay outside the gene matches. The germline V gene encodes CDR1 SQVTM and CDR2 ANQGSEA. This CDR3 comprises 15 residues. CDR3 bases: TGCAGCGTGCGGACAGGGGAGGGGGACTACAATGAGCAGTTCTTC. Its translation: CSVRTGEGDYNEQFF.

A note on this clone: Distinct nucleotide sequences in the sample also encode this CDR3. The chain employs TRBV18 and TRBJ2-3; tentative D call: TRBD1 (5 bases). This CDR3 is built from 14 residues. Germline V lookup: CDR1 KGHSH, CDR2 LQKENI. V was shortened by 3 bases and J by 4 bases, with 11 bases between the two germline ends. CDR3 sequence: CASSPRSGSDTQYF. For the CDR3, the DNA is TGTGCCAGCTCACCCCGATCAGGGTCAGATACGCAGTATTTT.

The rearrangement joins TRBV5-1 to TRBJ1-4; 10 bases line up with TRBD1. Trimming took 0 bases from V and 8 from J; bases not matched to a gene: 7. The CDR3 loop spans 16 amino acids. CDR1 is SGHRS and CDR2 is YFSETQ in the germline V gene. In DNA form, the CDR3 reads TGCGCCAGCAGCTTGGGGTGGGGGACAGGGGACGAAAAACTGTTTTTT. It specifies CASSLGWGTGDEKLFF.

This chain connects TRBV15 to TRBJ1-2, with D unresolved. CDR1 is LNHNV and CDR2 is YYDKDF in the germline V gene (reference sequence). The CDR3 is 16 amino acids. Trimming removed 0 bases at V and 0 bases at J, with 11 bases between. CDR3 amino acids: CATSRDLAVSNYGYTF. In nucleotides, the CDR3 is TGTGCCACCAGCAGAGATTTGGCGGTGTCTAACTATGGCTACACCTTC. Combining the CDR3 with reference TRBV15 and TRBJ1-2 gives the whole variable domain DAMVIQNPRYQVTQFGKPVTLSCSQTLNHNVMYWYQQKSSQAPKLLFHYYDKDFNNEADTPDNFQSRRPNTSFCFLDIRSPGLGDTAMYLCATSRDLAVSNYGYTFGSGTRLTVV.

This sequence joins TRBV19 and TRBJ2-1, with D perhaps matching TRBD2 (6 bases). The V and J ends lost 6 bases and 8 bases respectively, with 20 bases between them. CDR1 is LNHDA and CDR2 is SQIVND in the germline V gene (reference sequence). This CDR3 has 15 amino acids. The CDR3 DNA is TGTGCCAGTAGATCTCCTGGGAGCAGGAGGGATGAGCAGTTCTTC. It yields the protein CASRSPGSRRDEQFF.

The chain employs TRBV30 and TRBJ1-1; maybe TRBD1 (5 bases). Germline assignment: CDR1 GTSNPN and CDR2 SVGIG (reference sequence). Trimming cost V 3 bases and J 7 bases, with 9 bases left between them. The CDR3 totals 11 residues. CDR3 amino acids: CAWSRGVEAFF. The DNA of the CDR3 is TGTGCCTGGAGCCGGGGGGTTGAAGCTTTCTTT.

The chain links TRBV7-8 to TRBJ1-6; a weak D match, TRBD1 (5 bases). Trimming removed 2 bases from V and 7 bases from J, with 9 bases in between. This CDR3 has 14 amino acids. Germline V lookup: CDR1 SGHVS, CDR2 FQNEAQ. The CDR3 DNA sequence: TGTGCCAGCAGCTTATTACAGGAGAATTCACCCCTCCACTTT. It encodes CASSLLQENSPLHF.

The rearrangement joins TRBV7-3 to TRBJ1-6, with 9 nucleotides matching TRBD1. Germline trimming cut 6 bases from V and 5 bases from J; bases unmatched to any gene: 5. The CDR3 sequence is 15 residues long. The germline gives CDR1 SGHTA, CDR2 FQGTGA. In nucleotides, the CDR3 is TGTGCCAGCAGTACAGGGGGCGAGAATAATTCACCCCTCCACTTT. Encoded protein: CASSTGGENNSPLHF.

This chain uses TRBV3-1 (or the pseudogene TRBV3-2) with TRBJ2-7, with a weak D call TRBD1 (6 bases). Trimming removed 4 bases from V and 2 bases from J, with 15 bases in between. Looked up from germline, CDR1 is LGHDT and CDR2 is YNNKEL (reference sequence). The CDR3 length is 15 residues. The CDR3 is CASSRLTGQAYEQYF. The CDR3 DNA follows: TGTGCCAGCAGCCGTTTGACAGGTCAAGCCTACGAGCAGTACTTC.

V is TRBV6-5 and J is TRBJ1-3; unclear D gene. Germline CDR1 and CDR2: MNHEY and SVGAGI. V lost 5 bases, J lost 3 bases, and 8 bases lay in between. The CDR3 spans 13 residues. For the CDR3, the DNA is TGTGCCAGCAGTACCGGGGTTGGAAACACCATATATTTT. Translating gives CASSTGVGNTIYF.

The V gene is TRBV6-5, the J gene TRBJ1-2; 9 nucleotides line up with TRBD1. Germline V CDR1 and CDR2: MNHEY, SVGAGI. Germline trimming cut 0 bases from V and 1 base from J; bases unmatched to any gene: 3. The CDR3 has 16 amino acids. CDR3 nucleotides: TGTGCCAGCAGTTACTCGACAGGGGGAGGTAACTATGGCTACACCTTC. Translated: CASSYSTGGGNYGYTF.

The chain carries TRBV6-6 and TRBJ1-2; D is perhaps TRBD1 (6 bases). V was pared by 6 bases and J by 5 bases, with 10 bases between. Per germline, CDR1 MNHNY and CDR2 SVGAGI (reference sequence). This CDR3 contains 12 residues. In DNA form, the CDR3 reads TGTGCCAGCAGCCCCGGACAGTATGGCTACACCTTC. Translated, it gives CASSPGQYGYTF.

This sequence joins TRBV4-3 and TRBJ2-1, with TRBD1 matching over 9 bases. This CDR3 comprises 16 residues. The germline CDR1 and CDR2 sequences are LGHNA and YSLEER. J gave up 8 bases and V 4 bases, and 12 bases lay outside the gene matches. CDR3 sequence reads: CASSPAPLRTGDEQFF. The CDR3 DNA follows: TGCGCCAGCAGCCCTGCGCCCCTACGGACAGGGGATGAGCAGTTCTTC.

The V call is TRBV21-1, the J call TRBJ2-7; the table's D call, TRBD2, was not checked against the DNA. TRBV21-1 is a documented pseudogene. The CDR3 is made up of 16 amino acids. CDR3 protein: CASRTLGGGSSYEQYF. In DNA, the CDR3 is TGTGCCAGCAGGACCTTGGGCGGGGGGAGCTCCTACGAGCAGTACTTC.

The rearrangement uses TRBV19 and TRBJ1-1; possible D gene TRBD1, 6 bases. The length of the CDR3 is 17 residues. Looked up from germline, CDR1 is LNHDA and CDR2 is SQIVND (reference sequence). V dropped 1 base and J dropped 0 bases, with 15 bases sitting between them. CDR3 sequence reads: CASSIGIDRPMNTEAFF. In DNA form, the CDR3 reads TGTGCCAGTAGTATAGGTATCGACAGGCCAATGAACACTGAAGCTTTCTTT.

On this clone: The same CDR3 also results from other DNA sequences found in this sample. The V and J genes are TRBV27 and TRBJ1-2; the match to TRBD1 covers 10 bases. V gave up 3 bases and J gave up 5 bases; unmatched junction bases: 0. The germline CDR1 and CDR2 sequences are MNHEY and SMNVEV (reference sequence). The CDR3 loop spans 13 amino acids. The CDR3 DNA is TGTGCCAGCAGTTTGGGACAGGGGTATGGCTACACCTTC. It codes for CASSLGQGYGYTF.

The chain links TRBV27 to TRBJ1-1; TRBD1 is a possible D gene (6 bases). The CDR3 is 13 amino acids. Germline CDR1 and CDR2: MNHEY and SMNVEV (reference sequence). Deletions cut 6 bases from V and 11 bases from J, with 19 bases between. This chain's CDR3 is CASRPITGTEAFF. For the CDR3, the DNA is TGTGCCAGCAGACCAATTACAGGGACGGAGGCTTTCTTT.

This chain joins TRBV4-2 and TRBJ1-1; a weak D match, TRBD1 (6 bases). The CDR3 runs to 12 residues. V was cut by 0 bases and J by 11 bases, with 10 bases left in between. Germline V CDR1 and CDR2: LGHNA, YNFKEQ. CDR3 DNA sequence: TGTGCCAGCAGCCAAGACAGGGGAACGGCTTTCTTT. It specifies CASSQDRGTAFF.

This chain links TRBV5-6 with TRBJ1-2; TRBD1 aligns across 7 bases. V was pared by 0 bases and J by 8 bases, with 10 bases of the junction left unmatched. CDR3 length equals 15 residues. Germline V gene lookup returns CDR1 SGHDT and CDR2 YYEEEE. CDR3 residues: CASSLAGTDPRGYTF. CDR3 DNA sequence: TGTGCCAGCAGCTTGGCGGGGACAGACCCCAGAGGCTACACCTTC.

The rearrangement uses TRBV7-2 and TRBJ2-7; TRBD1 matches at 12 bases. The CDR3 contains 15 residues. Germline V gene lookup returns CDR1 SGHTA and CDR2 FQGNSA. The trim removed 5 bases at V and 2 bases at J, leaving 4 bases unmatched. The CDR3 region is CASSDRDRGPYEQYF. The CDR3, as DNA: TGTGCCAGCAGCGACCGGGACAGGGGGCCCTACGAGCAGTACTTC.

The V call is TRBV6-6, the J call TRBJ1-5; D possibly corresponds to TRBD1 (5 bases). V lost 5 bases and J lost 1, with 12 bases in between. Germline assignment: CDR1 MNHNY and CDR2 SVGAGI (reference sequence). The length of the CDR3 is 15 residues. Here the CDR3 DNA reads TGTGCCAGCAGTCTTCGGGAGGGGAGCAATCAGCCCCAGCATTTT. Encoded protein: CASSLREGSNQPQHF.

The chain uses TRBV6-6 and TRBJ1-1; perhaps TRBD1 as D (6 bases). This CDR3 is built from 16 residues. V shed 4 bases and J shed 0 bases, with 15 bases lying between them. Germline CDR1 reads MNHNY; CDR2 reads SVGAGI (reference sequence). This chain's CDR3 is CASSSPPGGMNTEAFF. In nucleotides, the CDR3 is TGTGCCAGCAGTTCACCCCCTGGGGGCATGAACACTGAAGCTTTCTTT.

The V call is TRBV6-5, the J call TRBJ1-2; D gene uncertain. The germline CDR1 and CDR2 sequences are MNHEY and SVGAGI. Trimming left V 6 bases short and J 2 bases short, with 10 bases between. This CDR3 spans 13 amino acids. The CDR3 reads CASSPAGNYGYTF. Written as DNA, the CDR3 is TGTGCCAGCAGCCCCGCCGGGAACTATGGCTACACCTTC.

The genes are TRBV7-9 and TRBJ2-7; 7 bases match TRBD1. CDR3 length: 12 residues. The V gene's germline CDR1 is SEHNR and CDR2 FQNEAQ (reference sequence). The junction had 1 base not matched to a gene; V was cut back by 2 bases and J by 6 bases. Here the CDR3 reads CASSLKGAEQYF. CDR3 nucleotides: TGTGCCAGCAGCTTAAAGGGGGCCGAGCAGTACTTC.

The rearrangement links TRBV7-6 to TRBJ1-2; weak D call: TRBD1 (5 bases). Trimming pared 4 bases from V and 5 bases from J, leaving 14 bases between. Germline values: CDR1 SGHVS, CDR2 FNYEAQ. The CDR3 totals 14 residues. CDR3 in amino acids: CASSSQGGGYGYTF. CDR3 coding DNA: TGTGCCAGCAGCTCGCAGGGAGGAGGTTATGGCTACACCTTC.

As concerns this clone: Other DNA sequences from this sample encode an identical CDR3 as well. The rearrangement joins TRBV7-3 to TRBJ2-5; 7 nucleotides agree with TRBD1. Per the germline V gene, CDR1 is SGHTA and CDR2 is FQGTGA. V was pared by 5 bases and J by 2 bases, with 2 bases of the junction left unmatched. The CDR3 spans 13 residues. The CDR3 is CASSPGQQETQYF. The DNA of the CDR3 is TGTGCCAGCAGCCCGGGACAGCAAGAGACCCAGTACTTC. The full variable domain, its missing parts supplied by reference TRBV7-3 and TRBJ2-5, is GAGVSQTPSNKVTEKGKYVELRCDPISGHTALYWYRQSLGQGPEFLIYFQGTGAADDSGLPNDRFFAVRPEGSVSTLKIQRTERGDSAVYLCASSPGQQETQYFGPGTRLLVL.

The chain is built from TRBV3-1 (or the pseudogene TRBV3-2) and TRBJ2-5; 8 nucleotides align to TRBD2. CDR3 length: 14 residues. Germline trimming cut 4 bases from V and 7 bases from J; bases unmatched to any gene: 8. CDR1 and CDR2 (germline): LGHDT, YNNKEL (reference sequence). This chain's CDR3 is CASSLLTGGRTQYF. Here the CDR3 DNA reads TGTGCCAGCAGCCTCCTGACGGGGGGGAGGACCCAGTACTTC.